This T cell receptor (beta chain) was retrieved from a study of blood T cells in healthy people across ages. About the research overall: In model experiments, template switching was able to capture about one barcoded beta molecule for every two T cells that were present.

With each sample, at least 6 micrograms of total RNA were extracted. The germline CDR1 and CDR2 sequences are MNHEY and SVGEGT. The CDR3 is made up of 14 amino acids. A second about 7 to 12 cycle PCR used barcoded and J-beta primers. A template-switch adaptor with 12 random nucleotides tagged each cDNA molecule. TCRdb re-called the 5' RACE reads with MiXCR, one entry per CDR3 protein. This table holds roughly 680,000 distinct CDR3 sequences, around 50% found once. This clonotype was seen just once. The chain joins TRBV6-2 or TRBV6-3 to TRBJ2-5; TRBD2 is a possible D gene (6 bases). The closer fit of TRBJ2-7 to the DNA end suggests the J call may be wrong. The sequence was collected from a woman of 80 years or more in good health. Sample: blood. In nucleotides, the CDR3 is TGTGCCAGCAGTTACGTAGCGGACTCCTACGAGCAGTACTTC. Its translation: CASSYVADSYEQYF.